This entry features one T cell receptor beta chain sequence. The antigen remains unidentified. The primer mix had 60 Vbeta and 13 Jbeta primers. The method was immunoSEQ multiplex PCR; TCRdb's version includes in-frame clones alone and lacks a portion of them. This sample has tens of thousands of clones; 72% occur once, and the top ten carry approximately 6%. The data are from a study of cytomegalovirus exposure and HLA in healthy donors. Findings and limits, study-wide: Generally TCR sequences proved uncommon, though certain public TCRs appeared in numerous donors. For most TCR beta V segments, an earlier analysis put the productive rate at about 87% or about 30% of the time. In a later analysis, at a false discovery rate of 0.05, 17,000 or so TCR beta sequences matched HLA alleles. Exclusion as indistinguishable affected some V segments, including TRBV6-2 and TRBV6-3.

This CDR3 contains 16 residues. V shed 4 bases, J shed 1 base, and the junction held 9 bases outside the gene matches. Germline V gene data show CDR1 as SGHTA and CDR2 as FQGNSA. The sample comprised PBMCs. This receptor was identified in a man younger than 40 in good health and CMV-seronegative. The rearrangement joins TRBV7-2 to TRBJ1-1; 7 nucleotides match TRBD1. CDR3 sequence (DNA): TGTGCCAGCAGCTCCCCCCGCAGGGGGTCGAACACTGAAGCTTTCTTT. As protein: CASSSPRRGSNTEAFF.